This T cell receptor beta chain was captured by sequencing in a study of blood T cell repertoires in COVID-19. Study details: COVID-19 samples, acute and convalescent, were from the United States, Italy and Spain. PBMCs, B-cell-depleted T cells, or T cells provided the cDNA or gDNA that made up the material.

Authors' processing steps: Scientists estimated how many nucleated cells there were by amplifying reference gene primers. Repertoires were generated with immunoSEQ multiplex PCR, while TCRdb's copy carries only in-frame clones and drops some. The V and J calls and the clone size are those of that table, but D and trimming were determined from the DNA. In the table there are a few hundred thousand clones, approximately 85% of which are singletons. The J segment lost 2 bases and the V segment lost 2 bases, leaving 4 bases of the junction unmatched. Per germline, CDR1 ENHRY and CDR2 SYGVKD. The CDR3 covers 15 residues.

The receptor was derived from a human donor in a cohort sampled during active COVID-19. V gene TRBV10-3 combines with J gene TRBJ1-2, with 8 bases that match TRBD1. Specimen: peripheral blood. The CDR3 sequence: CAISERQGKNYGYTF. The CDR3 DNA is TGTGCCATCAGTGAGCGACAGGGGAAGAACTATGGCTACACCTTC.